This T cell receptor (beta chain) is drawn from a study of metastatic and nonmetastatic thyroid tumors. The CDR3 is 19 amino acids. After removal of 2 bases from V and 6 bases from J, the junction contained 17 bases not matched to a gene. The V gene's germline CDR1 is KGHSH and CDR2 LQKENI. This clone was counted ten times or more. TCRdb re-analyzed the PCR reads using MiXCR. Of roughly 40,000 clones detected, roughly 15% appear once; the ten largest clones hold around 6.6%. No patient received treatment before thyroid surgery. V gene TRBV18 combines with J gene TRBJ2-1; 9 bases are a match to TRBD1. The sequence came from a male donor with papillary thyroid cancer or a benign thyroid nodule (not recorded which). Some clones in this sample may be carry-over from other donors' samples. Sequencing input: blood. The CDR3 sequence: CASSPEDRGFAMAINEQFF. CDR3 in DNA: TGTGCCAGCTCACCAGAGGACAGGGGATTTGCAATGGCAATCAATGAGCAGTTCTTC.